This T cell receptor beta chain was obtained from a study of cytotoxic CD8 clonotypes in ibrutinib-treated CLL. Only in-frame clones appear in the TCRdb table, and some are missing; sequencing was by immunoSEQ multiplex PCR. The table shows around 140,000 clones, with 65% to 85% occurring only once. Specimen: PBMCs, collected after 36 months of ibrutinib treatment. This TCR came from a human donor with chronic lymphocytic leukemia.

The CDR3 spells CASRKDTDTQYF. CDR3 nucleotides: TGTGCCAGCAGGAAGGACACAGATACGCAGTATTTT. The chain recombines TRBV2 with TRBJ2-3; D is undetermined. The germline CDR1 and CDR2 sequences are SNHLY and FYNNEI. CDR3 size: 12 residues. V shed 6 bases and J shed 2 bases, with 6 bases lying between them.